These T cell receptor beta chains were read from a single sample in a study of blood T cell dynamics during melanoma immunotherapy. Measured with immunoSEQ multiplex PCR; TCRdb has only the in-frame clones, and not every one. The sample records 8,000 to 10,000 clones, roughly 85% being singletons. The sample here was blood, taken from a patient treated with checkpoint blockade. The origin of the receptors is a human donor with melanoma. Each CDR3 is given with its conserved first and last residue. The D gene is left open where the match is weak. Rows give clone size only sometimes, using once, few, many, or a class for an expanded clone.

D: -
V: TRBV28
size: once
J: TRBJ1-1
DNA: TGTGCCAGCAGTTTACTGAGGACTGAAGCTTTCTTT
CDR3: CASSLLRTEAFF

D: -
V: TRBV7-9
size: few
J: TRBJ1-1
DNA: TGTGCCAGCAGTCTCAGGGGCGACACTGAAGCTTTCTTT
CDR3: CASSLRGDTEAFF

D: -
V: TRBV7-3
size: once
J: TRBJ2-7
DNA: TGTGCCAGCAGCGCGTACCTAAAACCCTACGAGCAGTACTTC
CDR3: CASSAYLKPYEQYF

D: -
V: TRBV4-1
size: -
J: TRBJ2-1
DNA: TGCGCCAGCAGCCAACGAGGGAGCTCCTACAATGAGCAGTTCTTC
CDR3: CASSQRGSSYNEQFF

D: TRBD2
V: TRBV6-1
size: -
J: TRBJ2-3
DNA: TGTGCCAGCAGTAAGGGACTAGCCACAGATACGCAGTATTTT
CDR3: CASSKGLATDTQYF

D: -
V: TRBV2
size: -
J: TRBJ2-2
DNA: TGTGCCAGCAGCTTCCAAGGGGTCACCGGGGAGCTGTTTTTT
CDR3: CASSFQGVTGELFF

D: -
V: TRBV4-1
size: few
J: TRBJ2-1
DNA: TGCGCCAGCAGCCTAACACTCCAGGGAGAGGACAATGAGCAGTTCTTC
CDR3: CASSLTLQGEDNEQFF

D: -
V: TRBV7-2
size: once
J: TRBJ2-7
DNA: TGTGCCAGCAGCCCGACCGAGTTCGAGCAGTACTTC
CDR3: CASSPTEFEQYF

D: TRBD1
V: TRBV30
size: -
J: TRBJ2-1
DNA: TGTGCCTGGAGGCCGGAAACAGGGGGAGTGCACAATGAGCAGTTCTTC
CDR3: CAWRPETGGVHNEQFF

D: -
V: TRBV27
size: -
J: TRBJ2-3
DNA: TGTGCCAGCAGTTTATTTTCCGATTGGGGGACGGGAGATTACACAGATACGCAGTATTTT
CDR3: CASSLFSDWGTGDYTDTQYF

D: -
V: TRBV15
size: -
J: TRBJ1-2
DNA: TGTGCCACCAGCAGAGAAGAAGGGGATGGCTACACCTTC
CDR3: CATSREEGDGYTF

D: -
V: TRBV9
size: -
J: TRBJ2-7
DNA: TGTGCCAGCAGCGCGGGGGGCTTAAGCGAGCAGTACTTC
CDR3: CASSAGGLSEQYF

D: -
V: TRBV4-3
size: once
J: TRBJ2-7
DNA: TGCGCCAGCAGCCAAGATAAAGGATACGAGCAGTACTTC
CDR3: CASSQDKGYEQYF

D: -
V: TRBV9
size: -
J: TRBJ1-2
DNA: TGTGCCAGCAGCGTAGCTCCCCTGAGGGGGGAGAATGGCTACACCTTC
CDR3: CASSVAPLRGENGYTF

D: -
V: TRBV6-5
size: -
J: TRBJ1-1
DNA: TGTGCCAGCAGTTACGGACAAAACACTGAAGCTTTCTTT
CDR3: CASSYGQNTEAFF

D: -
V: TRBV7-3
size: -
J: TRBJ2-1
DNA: TGTGCCAGCAGCTTAACGTCCCGGGGGGCCGAGATTGAGCAGTTCTTC
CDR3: CASSLTSRGAEIEQFF

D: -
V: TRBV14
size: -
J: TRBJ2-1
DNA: TGTGCCAGCAGCCCAGGGACTCATAATGAGCAGTTCTTC
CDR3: CASSPGTHNEQFF

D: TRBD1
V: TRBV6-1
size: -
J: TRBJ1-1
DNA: TGTGCCAGCAGTAGACAGGGCGAAGCTTTCTTT
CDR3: CASSRQGEAFF

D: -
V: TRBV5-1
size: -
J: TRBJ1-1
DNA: TGCGCCAGCAGCTTGCTTCGGTGGTCCACTGAAGCTTTCTTT
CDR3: CASSLLRWSTEAFF

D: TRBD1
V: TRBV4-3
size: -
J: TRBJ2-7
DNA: TGCGCCAGCAGCCAAGAAGCGGGACAGGGTACCTACGAGCAGTACTTC
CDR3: CASSQEAGQGTYEQYF

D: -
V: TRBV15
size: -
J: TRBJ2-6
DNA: TGTGCCACAACTAGGGGCCAGCCGTACTCTGGGGCCAACGTCCTGACTTTC
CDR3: CATTRGQPYSGANVLTF

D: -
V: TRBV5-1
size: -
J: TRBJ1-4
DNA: TGCGCCAGCAGCTTGGTGGGGTTTGCTAATGAAAAACTGTTTTTT
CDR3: CASSLVGFANEKLFF

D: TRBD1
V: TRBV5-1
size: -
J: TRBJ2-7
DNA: TGCGCCAGCAGCTTAGCCCAGGGGGCCCACGAGCAGTACTTC
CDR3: CASSLAQGAHEQYF

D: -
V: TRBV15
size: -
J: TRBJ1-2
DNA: TGTGCCACCAGCAGAGAATATGGGGCTAACTATGGCTACACCTTC
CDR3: CATSREYGANYGYTF

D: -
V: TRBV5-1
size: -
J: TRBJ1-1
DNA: TGCGCCAGCAGCCCCGGGTGGGAAGAAGCTTTCTTT
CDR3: CASSPGWEEAFF

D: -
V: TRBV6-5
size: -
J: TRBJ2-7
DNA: TGTGCCAGCAGTTACTCGTCAGGAGGCTTCTCCTACGAGCAGTACTTC
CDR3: CASSYSSGGFSYEQYF

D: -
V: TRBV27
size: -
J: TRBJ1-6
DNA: TGTGCCAGCAGTCCTCTCGGACAGCCCAATTCACCCCTCCACTTT
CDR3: CASSPLGQPNSPLHF

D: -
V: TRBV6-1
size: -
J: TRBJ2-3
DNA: TGTGCCAGCAGTGAATTATCCATCACAGATACGCAGTATTTT
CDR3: CASSELSITDTQYF

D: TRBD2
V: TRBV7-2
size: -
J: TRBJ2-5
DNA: TGTGCCAGCAGCATTGGTCCCCCTAGCGGGGGGGCCCAAGAGACCCAGTACTTC
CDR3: CASSIGPPSGGAQETQYF

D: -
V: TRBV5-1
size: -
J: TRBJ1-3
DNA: TGCGCCAGCAGCTTGGCCGAAGGAAACACCATATATTTT
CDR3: CASSLAEGNTIYF

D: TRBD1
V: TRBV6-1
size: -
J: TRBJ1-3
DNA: TGTGCCGCGAAATCAGGGGGGAACACCATATATTTT
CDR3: CAAKSGGNTIYF

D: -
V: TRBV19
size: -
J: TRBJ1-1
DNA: TGTGCCAGTAGTCAGACAGAAAACACTGAAGCTTTCTTT
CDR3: CASSQTENTEAFF

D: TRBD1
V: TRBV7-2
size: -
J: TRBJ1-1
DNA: TGTGCCAGTTGGGTGACAGGGTCGACTGAAGCTTTCTTT
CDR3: CASWVTGSTEAFF